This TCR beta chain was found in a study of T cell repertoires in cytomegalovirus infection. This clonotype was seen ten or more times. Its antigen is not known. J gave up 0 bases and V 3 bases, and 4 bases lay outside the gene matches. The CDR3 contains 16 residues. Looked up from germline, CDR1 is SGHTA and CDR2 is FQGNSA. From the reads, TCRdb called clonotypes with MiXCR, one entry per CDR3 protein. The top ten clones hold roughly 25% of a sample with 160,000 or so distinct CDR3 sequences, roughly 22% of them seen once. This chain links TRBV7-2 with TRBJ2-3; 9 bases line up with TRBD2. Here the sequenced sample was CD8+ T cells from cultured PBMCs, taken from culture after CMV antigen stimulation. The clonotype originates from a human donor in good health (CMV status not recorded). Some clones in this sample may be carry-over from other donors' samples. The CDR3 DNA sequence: TGTGCCAGCAGCTTTAGCGGGGGCCTGAGCACAGATACGCAGTATTTT. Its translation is CASSFSGGLSTDTQYF.